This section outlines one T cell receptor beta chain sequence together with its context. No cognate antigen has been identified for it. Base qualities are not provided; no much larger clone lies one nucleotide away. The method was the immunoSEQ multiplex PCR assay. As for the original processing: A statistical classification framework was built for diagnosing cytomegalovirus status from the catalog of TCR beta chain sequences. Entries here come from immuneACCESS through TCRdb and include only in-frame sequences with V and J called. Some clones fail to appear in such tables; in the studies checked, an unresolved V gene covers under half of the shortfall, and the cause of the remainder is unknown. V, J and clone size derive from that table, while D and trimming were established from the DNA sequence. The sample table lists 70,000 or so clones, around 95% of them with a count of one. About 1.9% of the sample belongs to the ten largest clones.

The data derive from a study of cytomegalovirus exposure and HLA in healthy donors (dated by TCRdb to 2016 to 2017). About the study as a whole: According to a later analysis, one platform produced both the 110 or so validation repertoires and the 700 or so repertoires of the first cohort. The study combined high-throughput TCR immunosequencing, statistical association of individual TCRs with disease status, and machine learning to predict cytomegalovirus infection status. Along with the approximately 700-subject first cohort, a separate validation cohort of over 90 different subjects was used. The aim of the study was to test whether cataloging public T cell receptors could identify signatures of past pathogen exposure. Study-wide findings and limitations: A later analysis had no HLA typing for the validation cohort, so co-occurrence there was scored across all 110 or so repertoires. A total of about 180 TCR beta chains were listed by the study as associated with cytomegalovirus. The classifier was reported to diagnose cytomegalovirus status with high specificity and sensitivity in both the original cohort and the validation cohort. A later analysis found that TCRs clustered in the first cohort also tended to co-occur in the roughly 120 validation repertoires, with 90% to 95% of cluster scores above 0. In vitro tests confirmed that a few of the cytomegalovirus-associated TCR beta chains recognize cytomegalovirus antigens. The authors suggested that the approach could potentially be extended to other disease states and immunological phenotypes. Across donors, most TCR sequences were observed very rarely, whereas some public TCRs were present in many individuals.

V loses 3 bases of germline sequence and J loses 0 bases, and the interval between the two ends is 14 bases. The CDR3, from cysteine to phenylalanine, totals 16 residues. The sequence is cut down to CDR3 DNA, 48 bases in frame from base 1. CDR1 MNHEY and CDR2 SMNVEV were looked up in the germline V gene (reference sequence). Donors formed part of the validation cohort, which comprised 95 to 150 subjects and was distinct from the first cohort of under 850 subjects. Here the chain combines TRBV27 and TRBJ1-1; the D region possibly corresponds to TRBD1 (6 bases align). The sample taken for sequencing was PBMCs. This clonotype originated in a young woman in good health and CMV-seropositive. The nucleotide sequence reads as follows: TGTGCCAGCAGTTTCTCGGGGGGCACTATGAACACTGAAGCTTTCTTT. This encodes CASSFSGGTMNTEAFF.